A selection of T cell receptor beta chains follows, all from one sample in a study of T-cell reconstitution after alpha-beta-depleted transplantation in children. TCRdb called the PCR reads again in MiXCR, with one record for every CDR3 protein. The sample records some 300,000 distinct CDR3 sequences, 9% to 12% being singletons. The material sequenced was PBMCs from the stem cell graft donor, taken from the stem cell graft. All receptors derive from a human donor who donated a stem cell graft to a child with acute lymphoblastic leukemia. Each CDR3 is given with its conserved first and last residue. Each record gives: J gene, V gene, clone size, D gene, CDR3 DNA, CDR3 protein. A D gene is named only where the DNA matches it firmly. Clone size, where shown, is once, few, many, or a class for clones that have expanded.

TRBJ2-7 | TRBV7-8 | few | . | TGTGCCAGCAGCTTGGGGACAACTACACGAAGGGGATACGAGCAGTACTTC | CASSLGTTTRRGYEQYF
TRBJ2-1 | TRBV5-1 | . | . | TGCGCCAGCACCATTGGTATCTTGGGGGAGTCCTACAATGAGCAGTTCTTC | CASTIGILGESYNEQFF
TRBJ2-5 | TRBV7-3 | few | . | TGTGCCAGCAGCTTAGAATTCGGCCCAGCGGAGACCCAGTACTTC | CASSLEFGPAETQYF
TRBJ2-1 | TRBV7-9 | . | TRBD2 | TGTGCCAGCAGCTCGAGGACTAGCCCACAGAGAAGTGAGCAGTTCTTC | CASSSRTSPQRSEQFF
TRBJ2-3 | TRBV20-1 | few | TRBD2 | TGCAGTGCTAGAAGGACTAGCGGCGCTGCTAGCACAGATACGCAGTATTTT | CSARRTSGAASTDTQYF
TRBJ1-4 | TRBV9 | many | . | TGTGCCAGCAGCGCCTCTGATGTGGATGAAAAACTGTTTTTT | CASSASDVDEKLFF
TRBJ2-1 | TRBV6-2/TRBV6-3 | few | . | TGTGCCAGCAGTCGGGGTGTAGAGCAGTTCTTC | CASSRGVEQFF
TRBJ2-5 | TRBV28 | many | . | TGTGCCAGCAGTTTACTCCAGGATCGAGAGACCCAGTACTTC | CASSLLQDRETQYF
TRBJ2-1 | TRBV29-1 | few | TRBD2 | TGCAGCGTTGAGGGGGTAGCGGGAGACTCCTACAATGAGCAGTTCTTC | CSVEGVAGDSYNEQFF
TRBJ2-4 | TRBV7-2 | many | . | TGTGCCAGCAGCTTAGTACAGAGCAGAGCCAAAAACATTCAGTACTTC | CASSLVQSRAKNIQYF
TRBJ2-1 | TRBV7-8 | few | TRBD2 | TGTGCCAGCAGCTCGAGCGGGATTGAGTCCTACAATGAGCAGTTCTTC | CASSSSGIESYNEQFF
TRBJ2-2 | TRBV24-1 | . | TRBD1 | TGTGCCACCAGTGATGTTGACAGGGGCGACACCGGGGAGCTGTTTTTT | CATSDVDRGDTGELFF
TRBJ2-7 | TRBV10-3 | few | TRBD1 | TGTGCCACCCTGATGGGGGGACAGGGCTACGAGCAGTACTTC | CATLMGGQGYEQYF
TRBJ2-2 | TRBV12-3/TRBV12-4 | few | . | TGTGCCAGCAGTTTTTTGGCTCCAAACACCGGGGAGCTGTTTTTT | CASSFLAPNTGELFF